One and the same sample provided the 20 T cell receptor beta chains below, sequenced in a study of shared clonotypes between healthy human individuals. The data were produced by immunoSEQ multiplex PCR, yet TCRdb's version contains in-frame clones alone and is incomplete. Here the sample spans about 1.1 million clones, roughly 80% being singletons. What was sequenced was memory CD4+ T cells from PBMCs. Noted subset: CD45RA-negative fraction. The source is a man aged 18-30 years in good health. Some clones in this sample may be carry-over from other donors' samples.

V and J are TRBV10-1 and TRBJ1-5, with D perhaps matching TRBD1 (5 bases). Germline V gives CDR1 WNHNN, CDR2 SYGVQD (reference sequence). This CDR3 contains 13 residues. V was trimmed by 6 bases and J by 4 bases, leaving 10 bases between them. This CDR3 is CASSPGPNQPQHF. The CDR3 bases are TGCGCCAGCAGCCCGGGACCTAATCAGCCCCAGCATTTT.

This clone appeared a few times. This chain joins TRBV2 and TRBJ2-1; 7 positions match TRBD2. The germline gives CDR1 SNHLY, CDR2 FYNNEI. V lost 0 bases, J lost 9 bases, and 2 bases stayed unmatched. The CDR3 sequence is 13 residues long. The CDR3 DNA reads TGTGCCAGCAGTGAAGCTGGCGGGGGTGAGCAGTTCTTC. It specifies CASSEAGGGEQFF. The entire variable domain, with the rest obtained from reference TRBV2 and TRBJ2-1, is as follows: EPEVTQTPSHQVTQMGQEVILRCVPISNHLYFYWYRQILGQKVEFLVSFYNNEISEKSEIFDDQFSVERPDGSNFTLKIRSTKLEDSAMYFCASSEAGGGEQFFGPGTRLTVL.

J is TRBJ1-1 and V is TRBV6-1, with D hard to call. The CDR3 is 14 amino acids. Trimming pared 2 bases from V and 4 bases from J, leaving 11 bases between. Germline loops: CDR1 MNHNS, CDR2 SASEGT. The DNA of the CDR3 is TGTGCCAGCAGTGAAAATCCAGGCTTCACTGAAGCTTTCTTT. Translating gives CASSENPGFTEAFF.

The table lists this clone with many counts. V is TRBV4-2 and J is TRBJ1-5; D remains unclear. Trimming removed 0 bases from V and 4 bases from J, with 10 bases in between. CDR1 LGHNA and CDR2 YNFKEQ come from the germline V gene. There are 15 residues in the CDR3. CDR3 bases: TGTGCCAGCAGCCAAGATTTCGGGGTTAATCAGCCCCAGCATTTT. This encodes CASSQDFGVNQPQHF.

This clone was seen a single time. CDR3 in amino acids: CAFGKDSPLHF. As DNA, the CDR3 is TGTGCCTTCGGGAAGGATTCACCCCTCCACTTT. V and J are TRBV30 and TRBJ1-6, with D unresolved. Trimming took 7 bases from V and 8 from J, leaving 9 bases between them. The CDR3 totals 11 residues. Germline lookup yields CDR1 GTSNPN and CDR2 SVGIG (reference sequence).

The CDR3 DNA reads TGTGCCAGCAGCCCTGGGGCAGGGAGTCAGCCCCAGCATTTT. Residues: CASSPGAGSQPQHF. This sequence joins TRBV11-2 and TRBJ1-5; possible D gene TRBD1, 5 bases. The CDR3 runs 14 residues. In germline, CDR1 is SGHAT, CDR2 FQNNGV. Trimming stripped 5 bases from V and 6 bases from J, with 14 bases between.

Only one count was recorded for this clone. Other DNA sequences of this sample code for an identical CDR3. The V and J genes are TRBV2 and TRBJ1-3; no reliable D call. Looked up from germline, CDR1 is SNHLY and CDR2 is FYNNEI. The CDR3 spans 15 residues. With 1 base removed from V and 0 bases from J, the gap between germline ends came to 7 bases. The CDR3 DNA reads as TGTGCCAGCAGTGAAGGGGAGAGCTCTGGAAACACCATATATTTT. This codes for CASSEGESSGNTIYF.

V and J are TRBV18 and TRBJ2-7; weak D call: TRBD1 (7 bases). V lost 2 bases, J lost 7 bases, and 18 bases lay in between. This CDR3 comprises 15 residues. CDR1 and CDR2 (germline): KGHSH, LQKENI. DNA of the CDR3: TGTGCCAGCTCACCAATCCCCCCAGGGGGGAGTGAGCAGTACTTC. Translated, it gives CASSPIPPGGSEQYF.

CDR3 DNA sequence: TGTGCCAGCAGCCGAGGGCAGGGCGGGTATGGCTACACCTTC. Protein: CASSRGQGGYGYTF. The rearrangement links TRBV7-8 to TRBJ1-2; D is perhaps TRBD1 (5 bases). The ends were cut back, 5 bases at V and 5 bases at J, with 15 bases in the middle. This CDR3 has 14 residues. Germline V gives CDR1 SGHVS, CDR2 FQNEAQ.

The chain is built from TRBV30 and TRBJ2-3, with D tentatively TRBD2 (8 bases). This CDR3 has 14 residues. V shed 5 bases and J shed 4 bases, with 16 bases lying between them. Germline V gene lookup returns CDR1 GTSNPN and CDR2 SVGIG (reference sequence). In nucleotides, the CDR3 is TGTGCCTGGGCTACGGGAGGGGGCCCAGATACGCAGTATTTT. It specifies CAWATGGGPDTQYF.

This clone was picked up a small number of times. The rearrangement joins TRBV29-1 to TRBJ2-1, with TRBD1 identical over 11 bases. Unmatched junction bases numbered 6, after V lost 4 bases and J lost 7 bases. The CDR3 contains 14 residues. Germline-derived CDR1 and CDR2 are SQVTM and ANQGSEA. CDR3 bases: TGCAGCGTTGTAGGAGGACAGGGGGCAAATGAGCAGTTCTTC. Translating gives CSVVGGQGANEQFF.

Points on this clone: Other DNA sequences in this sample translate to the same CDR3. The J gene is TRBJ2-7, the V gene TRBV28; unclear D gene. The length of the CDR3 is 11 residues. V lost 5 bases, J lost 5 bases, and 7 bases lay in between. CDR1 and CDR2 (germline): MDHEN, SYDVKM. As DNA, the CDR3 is TGTGCCAGCAGTCTCTTGGACGAGCAGTACTTC. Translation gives CASSLLDEQYF.

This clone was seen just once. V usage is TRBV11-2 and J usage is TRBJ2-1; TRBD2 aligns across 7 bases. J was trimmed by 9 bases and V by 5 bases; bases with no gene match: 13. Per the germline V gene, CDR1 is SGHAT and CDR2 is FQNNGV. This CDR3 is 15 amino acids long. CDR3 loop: CASSPVREKGAEQFF. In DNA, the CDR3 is TGTGCCAGCAGCCCGGTGCGGGAGAAGGGCGCTGAGCAGTTCTTC.

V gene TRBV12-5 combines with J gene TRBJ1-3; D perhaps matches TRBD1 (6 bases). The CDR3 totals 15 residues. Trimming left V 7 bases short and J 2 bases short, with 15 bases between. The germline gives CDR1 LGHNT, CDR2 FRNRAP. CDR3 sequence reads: CASARWGAPGNTIYF. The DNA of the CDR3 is TGTGCTAGTGCCAGGTGGGGGGCTCCTGGAAACACCATATATTTT.

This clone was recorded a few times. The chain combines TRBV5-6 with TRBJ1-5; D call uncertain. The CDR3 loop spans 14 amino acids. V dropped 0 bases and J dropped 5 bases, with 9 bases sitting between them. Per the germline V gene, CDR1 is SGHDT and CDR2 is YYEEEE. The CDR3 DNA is TGTGCCAGCAGCTTGGGGCCCTTAGATCAGCCCCAGCATTTT. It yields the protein CASSLGPLDQPQHF.

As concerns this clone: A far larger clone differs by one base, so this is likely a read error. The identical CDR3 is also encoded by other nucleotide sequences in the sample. In nucleotides, the CDR3 is TGTGCCAGCAGCAACACAGATACGCAGTATTTT. Amino acid sequence: CASSNTDTQYF. The chain has TRBV7-9 and TRBJ2-3; D remains ambiguous. The CDR3 spans 11 residues. Trimming took off 5 bases at V and 2 bases at J, with 2 bases between the two ends. The germline V gene encodes CDR1 SEHNR and CDR2 FQNEAQ (reference sequence).

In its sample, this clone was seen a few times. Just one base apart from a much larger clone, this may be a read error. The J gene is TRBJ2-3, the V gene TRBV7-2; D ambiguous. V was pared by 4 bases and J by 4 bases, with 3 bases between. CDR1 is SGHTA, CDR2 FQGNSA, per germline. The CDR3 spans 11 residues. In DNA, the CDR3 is TGTGCCAGCAGCTCCGCAGATACGCAGTATTTT. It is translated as CASSSADTQYF.

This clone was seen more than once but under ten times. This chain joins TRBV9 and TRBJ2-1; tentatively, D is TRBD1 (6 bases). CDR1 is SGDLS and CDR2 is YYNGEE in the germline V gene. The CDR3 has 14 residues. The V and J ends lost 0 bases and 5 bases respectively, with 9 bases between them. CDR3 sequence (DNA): TGTGCCAGCAGCGTAGAACAGGGTAACAATGAGCAGTTCTTC. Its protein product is CASSVEQGNNEQFF.

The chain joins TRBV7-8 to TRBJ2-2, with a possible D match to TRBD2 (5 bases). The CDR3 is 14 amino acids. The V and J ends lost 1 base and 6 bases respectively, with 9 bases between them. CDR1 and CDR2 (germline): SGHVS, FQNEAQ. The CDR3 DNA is TGTGCCAGCAGCTTAGAACTAGGTGCCGGGGAGCTGTTTTTT. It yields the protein CASSLELGAGELFF.

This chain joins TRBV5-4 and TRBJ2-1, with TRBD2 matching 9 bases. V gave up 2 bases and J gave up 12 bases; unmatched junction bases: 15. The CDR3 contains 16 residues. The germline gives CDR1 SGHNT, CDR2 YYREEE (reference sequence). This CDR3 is CASSFSGSSGTRGQFF. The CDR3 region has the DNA TGTGCCAGCAGCTTCTCCGGGTCTAGCGGGACTCGTGGGCAGTTCTTC.